Shown below are 12 T cell receptor beta chains from a single sample sequenced in a study of T cell repertoires in cytomegalovirus infection. Each CDR3 protein gets one entry after TCRdb re-called the reads with MiXCR. The table has about 230,000 distinct CDR3 sequences, over 20% seen once. Sequencing was performed on CD8+ T cells from PBMCs. The source is a human donor in good health (CMV status not recorded). Some clones in this sample may be carry-over from other donors' samples.

This clonotype appeared many times. The rearrangement uses TRBV7-9 and TRBJ1-2; D may be TRBD1 (5 bases). The germline V and J ends were trimmed by 3 bases and 7 bases, with 21 bases remaining between them. Germline loops: CDR1 SEHNR, CDR2 FQNEAQ (reference sequence). The CDR3 has 16 residues. In DNA form, the CDR3 reads TGTGCCAGCAGCTTTGGAGCTCCTACAGGTCCAGGTGGCTACACCTTC. Its translation is CASSFGAPTGPGGYTF.

The genes are TRBV25-1 and TRBJ2-6; 9 positions agree with TRBD1. This CDR3 has 17 amino acids. With V trimmed by 4 bases and J by 0 bases, 4 bases remained unmatched. From germline, CDR1 is MGHDK and CDR2 SYGVNS. CDR3 DNA: TGTGCCAGCAGTGGGGGACAGGGAAGCTCTGGGGCCAACGTCCTGACTTTC. Its protein is CASSGGQGSSGANVLTF.

This clonotype was picked up many times. The chain carries TRBV7-2 and TRBJ2-3, with D perhaps TRBD1 or TRBD2 (5 bases each). CDR1 and CDR2 (germline): SGHTA, FQGNSA. Trimming took 1 base from V and 1 from J, leaving 18 bases between them. The CDR3 length is 18 residues. CDR3 coding DNA: TGTGCCAGCAGCTTAGATTTTCAGGGAGTAACTGGCACAGATACGCAGTATTTT. This sequence encodes CASSLDFQGVTGTDTQYF.

This clonotype was seen just once. Possible read error: a much larger clone is one base away. J is TRBJ1-5 and V is TRBV7-1, with 7 nucleotides matching TRBD1. TRBV7-1 is an ORF, and what it does is uncertain. The V segment lost 6 bases and the J segment 9 bases; nucleotides outside the gene matches: 14. The CDR3 spans 15 residues. The CDR3 spells CASSQGETFQRPQHF. CDR3 DNA: TGTGCCAGCAGTCAGGGGGAGACATTTCAACGGCCCCAGCATTTT.

This clonotype was observed a few times. The V call is TRBV7-9, the J call TRBJ2-1; 11 positions match TRBD2. After removal of 11 bases from V and 10 bases from J, the junction contained 7 bases not matched to a gene. This CDR3 has 12 residues. CDR1 is SEHNR and CDR2 is FQNEAQ in the germline V gene (reference sequence). The chain's CDR3 is CAGSGGAEEQFF. The CDR3, as DNA: TGTGCCGGTAGCGGGGGGGCAGAGGAGCAGTTCTTC.

In this sample, this clonotype turned up a few times. The chain carries TRBV4-1 and TRBJ1-3; 7 bases agree with TRBD1. The CDR3 extends over 17 amino acids. With V trimmed by 2 bases and J by 0 bases, 7 bases remained unmatched. Germline-derived CDR1 and CDR2 are MGHRA and YSYEKL. The CDR3 DNA follows: TGCGCCAGCAGCCAAAGGGACAGAACCTTCTCTGGAAACACCATATATTTT. Protein product: CASSQRDRTFSGNTIYF.

This chain connects TRBV7-9 to TRBJ2-4; D not certain. Trimming removed 6 bases at V and 3 bases at J, with 15 bases between. This CDR3 is 15 amino acids long. Germline CDR1 SEHNR, CDR2 FQNEAQ (reference sequence). Written as DNA, the CDR3 is TGTGCCAGCAGTGACACCGGCCTCGGCAAAAACATTCAGTACTTC. Translated: CASSDTGLGKNIQYF.

This clonotype has only a few counts. The chain carries TRBV12-3 or TRBV12-4 and TRBJ2-5; 15 nucleotides match TRBD2. The ends lost 5 bases at V and 4 bases at J; junction bases unmatched: 8. This CDR3 is built from 17 residues. The CDR3 DNA follows: TGTGCCAGCAGTCCGGCCGCGGGACTAGCGGGGGGAGAGACCCAGTACTTC. Protein: CASSPAAGLAGGETQYF.

This clonotype was seen only a few times. V and J are TRBV10-2 and TRBJ2-1, with D perhaps TRBD1 or TRBD2 (5 bases each). Trimming took off 8 bases at V and 6 bases at J, with 17 bases between the two ends. Per germline, CDR1 WSHSY and CDR2 SAAADI. The CDR3 totals 14 residues. CDR3 sequence: CASHLPGPINEQFF. Written as DNA, the CDR3 is TGCGCCAGCCACCTGCCGGGACCAATCAATGAGCAGTTCTTC.

This clonotype occurred many times. The rearrangement links TRBV20-1 to TRBJ2-4; D unresolved. The germline V and J ends were trimmed by 3 bases and 1 base, with 7 bases remaining between them. Germline lookup yields CDR1 DFQATT and CDR2 SNEGSKA (reference sequence). The CDR3 has 13 residues. The CDR3 here is CSARGMAKNIQYF. DNA for the CDR3: TGCAGTGCTAGGGGGATGGCCAAAAACATTCAGTACTTC.

This clonotype was observed a few times. The gene calls are TRBV4-1 and TRBJ1-1, with TRBD1 matching over 9 bases. From germline, CDR1 is MGHRA and CDR2 YSYEKL. Trimming at V came to 4 bases and at J to 5 bases, leaving 5 bases not matched to a gene. This CDR3 contains 14 residues. The CDR3 nucleotides are TGCGCCAGCAGCCCATCAGACAGGGGGACTGAAGCTTTCTTT. Translating gives CASSPSDRGTEAFF.

This sequence joins TRBV6-1 and TRBJ1-2, with a weak D call TRBD1 (5 bases). The CDR3 length is 15 residues. The V and J ends lost 6 bases and 4 bases respectively, with 18 bases between them. Germline CDR1 is MNHNS and CDR2 is SASEGT. The CDR3 sequence: CASSELEGKSYGYTF. CDR3 coding DNA: TGTGCCAGCAGCGAACTGGAGGGGAAGAGCTATGGCTACACCTTC.